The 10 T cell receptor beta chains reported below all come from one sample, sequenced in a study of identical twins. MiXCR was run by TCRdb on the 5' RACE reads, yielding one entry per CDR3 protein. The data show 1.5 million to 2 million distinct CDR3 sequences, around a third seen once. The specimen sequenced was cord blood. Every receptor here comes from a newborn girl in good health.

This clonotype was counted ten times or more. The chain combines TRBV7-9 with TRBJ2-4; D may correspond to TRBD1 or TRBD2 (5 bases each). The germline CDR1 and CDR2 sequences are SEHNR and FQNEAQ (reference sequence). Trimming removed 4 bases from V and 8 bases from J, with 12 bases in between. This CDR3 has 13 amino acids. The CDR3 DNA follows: TGTGCCAGCAGCTACTTCGGGACCGACATTCAGTACTTC. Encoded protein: CASSYFGTDIQYF.

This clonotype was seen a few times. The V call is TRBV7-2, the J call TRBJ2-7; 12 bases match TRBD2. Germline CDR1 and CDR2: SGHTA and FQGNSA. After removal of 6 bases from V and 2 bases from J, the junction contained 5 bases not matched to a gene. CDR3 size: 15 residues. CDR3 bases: TGTGCCAGCAGGACTAGCGGGGGCGATACCTACGAGCAGTACTTC. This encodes CASRTSGGDTYEQYF.

CDR3 DNA sequence: TGTGCCAGCTTAGAGAGGCTAGCGTCCGCCGGGGAGCTGTTTTTT. Protein product: CASLERLASAGELFF. The chain employs TRBV6-2 or TRBV6-3 and TRBJ2-2; D is possibly TRBD2 (6 bases). Trimming left V 8 bases short and J 6 bases short, with 19 bases between. Germline V gene data show CDR1 as MNHEY and CDR2 as SVGEGT. This CDR3 has 15 residues.

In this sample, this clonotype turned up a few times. CDR3 loop: CASSELGQDGGYTF. The CDR3 bases are TGTGCCAGCAGTGAATTAGGACAGGATGGTGGCTACACCTTC. The V and J genes are TRBV6-1 and TRBJ1-2; 7 positions agree with TRBD1. The CDR3 length is 14 residues. Germline V gene sequence: CDR1 MNHNS, CDR2 SASEGT. The V gene end was trimmed by 2 bases and the J gene end by 7 bases; junction bases not matched to a gene: 7.

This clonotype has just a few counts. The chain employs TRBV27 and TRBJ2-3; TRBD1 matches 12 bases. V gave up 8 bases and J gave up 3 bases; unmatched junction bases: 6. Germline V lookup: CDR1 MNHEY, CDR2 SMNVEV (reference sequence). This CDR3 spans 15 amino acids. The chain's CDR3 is CASRWGQGATDTQYF. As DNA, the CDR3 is TGTGCCAGCCGATGGGGACAGGGGGCTACAGATACGCAGTATTTT.

Written as DNA, the CDR3 is TGTGCCAGCAGCGTAGAACCCGCCGGGGAGCTGTTTTTT. It translates to CASSVEPAGELFF. The rearrangement uses TRBV9 and TRBJ2-2; D call uncertain. CDR3 length: 13 residues. The V and J ends lost 0 bases and 6 bases respectively, with 6 bases between them. Germline loops: CDR1 SGDLS, CDR2 YYNGEE.

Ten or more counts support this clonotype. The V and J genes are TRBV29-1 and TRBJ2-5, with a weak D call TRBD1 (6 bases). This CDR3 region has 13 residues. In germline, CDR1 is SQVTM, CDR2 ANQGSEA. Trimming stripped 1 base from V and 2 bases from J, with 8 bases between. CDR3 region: CSVEGGPQETQYF. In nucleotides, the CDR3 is TGCAGCGTTGAAGGGGGGCCTCAAGAGACCCAGTACTTC.

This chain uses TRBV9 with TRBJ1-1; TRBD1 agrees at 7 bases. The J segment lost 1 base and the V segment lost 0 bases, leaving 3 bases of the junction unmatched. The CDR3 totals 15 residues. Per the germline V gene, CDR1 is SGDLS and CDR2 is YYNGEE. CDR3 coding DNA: TGTGCCAGCAGCGTAGAAGGGGGCCGGAACACTGAAGCTTTCTTT. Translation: CASSVEGGRNTEAFF.

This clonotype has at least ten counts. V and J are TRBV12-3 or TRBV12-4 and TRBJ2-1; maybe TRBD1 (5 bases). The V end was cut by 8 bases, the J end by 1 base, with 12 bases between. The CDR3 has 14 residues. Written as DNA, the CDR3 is TGTGCCAGCCGCGTCAGGGTTTCCTACAATGAGCAGTTCTTC. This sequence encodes CASRVRVSYNEQFF.

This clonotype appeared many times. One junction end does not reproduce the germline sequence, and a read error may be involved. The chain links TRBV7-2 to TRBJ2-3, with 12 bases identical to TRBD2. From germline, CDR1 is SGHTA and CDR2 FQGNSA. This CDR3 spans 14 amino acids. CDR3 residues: CASSLGLAGDTQYF. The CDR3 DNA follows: TGCGCCAGCAGCTTGGGACTAGCGGGAGATACGCAGTATTTT.